Shown below are 10 T cell receptor beta chains from a single sample sequenced in a study of T cells in Graves' hyperthyroidism and ophthalmopathy. Regions amplified from RNA transcripts were the TCR beta CDR3 regions. The TCR CDR3 was amplified in a first-round RT-PCR using the HTBI primer set. In TCRdb, the multiplex PCR reads were re-called with MiXCR into one record per CDR3 protein. The table records 350,000 to 400,000 distinct CDR3 sequences, approximately 15% of them present only once. What was sequenced was blood. The receptor set was obtained from a woman in her twenties or thirties with Graves' hyperthyroidism.

This clonotype turned up a few times. The CDR3 nucleotides read TGCAGTGCCCCGGGACCGCTGAACACCGGGGAGCTGTTTTTT. Protein product: CSAPGPLNTGELFF. The chain links TRBV20-1 to TRBJ2-2; D possibly uses TRBD1 or TRBD2 (5 bases each). Germline V gives CDR1 DFQATT, CDR2 SNEGSKA (reference sequence). This CDR3 is 14 amino acids long. V was trimmed by 6 bases and J by 1 base, leaving 12 bases between them.

Remarks on this clonotype: This may be a read error: a much more frequent sequence differs by one nucleotide. V is TRBV6-1 and J is TRBJ1-3; D unresolved. The CDR3 consists of 16 residues. Germline V gene lookup returns CDR1 MNHNS and CDR2 SASEGT. The CDR3 DNA reads TGTACCAGCAGTCTTGACCCGGGTAGCCGTGGAAACACCATATATTTT. Amino acid sequence: CTSSLDPGSRGNTIYF.

The chain is built from TRBV11-2 and TRBJ2-7; the match to TRBD1 covers 7 bases. Per germline, CDR1 SGHAT and CDR2 FQNNGV. CDR3 length: 15 residues. J lost 6 bases, V lost 5 bases, and 13 bases had no gene match. CDR3 protein: CASSPWTGILGEQYF. The CDR3 bases are TGTGCCAGCAGCCCGTGGACAGGAATATTGGGCGAGCAGTACTTC.

This clonotype has at least ten counts. CDR3 coding DNA: TGTGCCAGCCCCTTTGGTACTAGCGACCTGGATGAGCAGTTCTTC. Its translation: CASPFGTSDLDEQFF. The chain joins TRBV2 to TRBJ2-1; TRBD2 matches 7 bases. CDR1 and CDR2 from the germline V gene are SNHLY and FYNNEI. V was pared by 8 bases and J by 8 bases, with 15 bases of the junction left unmatched. The CDR3 has 15 amino acids.

V and J are TRBV29-1 and TRBJ1-2, with D hard to call. V lost 0 bases and J lost 4, with 12 bases in between. The CDR3 totals 14 residues. The germline CDR1 and CDR2 sequences are SQVTM and ANQGSEA. The DNA of the CDR3 is TGCAGCGTTGAAGATCGGGAACTACCCTATGGCTACACCTTC. Its translation is CSVEDRELPYGYTF.

On this clonotype: This clone may be a read error of a much larger clone one base away. The chain employs TRBV11-2 and TRBJ1-1; the D is unclear. The ends were cut back, 3 bases at V and 3 bases at J, with 8 bases in the middle. The CDR3 covers 13 residues. The V gene's germline CDR1 is SGHAT and CDR2 FQNNGV. CDR3 nucleotide sequence: TGTGCCAGCAGCTTCAAGGTGGACACTGAAGCTTTCTTT. This gives the protein CASSFKVDTEAFF.

This clonotype came up a few times. Since no conserved phenylalanine or tryptophan closes the CDR3, a read error is the likely cause. The chain combines TRBV7-9 with TRBJ2-1; TRBD1 aligns across 8 bases. CDR1 SEHNR and CDR2 FQNEAQ come from the germline V gene (reference sequence). CDR3 length: 16 amino acids. The ends lost 2 bases at V and 7 bases at J; junction bases unmatched: 10. CDR3 DNA sequence: TGTGCCAGCAGCTTACGAGGACAGGGAGTTGGGAATGAGCAGTTCGTC. Translating gives CASSLRGQGVGNEQFV.

This clonotype was picked up many times. The V gene is TRBV27, the J gene TRBJ2-1; 7 bases map to TRBD1. V lost 7 bases, J lost 6 bases, and 6 bases stayed unmatched. CDR3 length: 13 amino acids. CDR1 and CDR2 (germline): MNHEY, SMNVEV (reference sequence). The CDR3 spells CASTGQVFNEQFF. CDR3 sequence (DNA): TGTGCCAGCACCGGACAGGTTTTCAATGAGCAGTTCTTC.

The chain employs TRBV9 and TRBJ1-1, with D unresolved. The CDR3 runs 12 residues. Trimming stripped 2 bases from V and 7 bases from J, with 9 bases between. Germline V gene lookup returns CDR1 SGDLS and CDR2 YYNGEE. CDR3 residues: CASSVPPGEAFF. Here the CDR3 DNA reads TGTGCCAGCAGCGTCCCACCAGGTGAAGCTTTCTTT.

V gene TRBV20-1 combines with J gene TRBJ2-2; a weak D match, TRBD2 (5 bases). V lost 0 bases and J lost 6, with 20 bases in between. Germline CDR1 reads DFQATT; CDR2 reads SNEGSKA (reference sequence). The CDR3 has 17 residues. The CDR3 nucleotides read TGCAGTGCTAGAGATCACCTCTTGACGGGAACACCCGGGGAGCTGTTTTTT. It encodes CSARDHLLTGTPGELFF.